This T cell receptor (beta chain) was obtained from a study of cytomegalovirus exposure and HLA in healthy donors. Study at large: Drawn from HLA-typed donors, tens of millions of unique TCRs were held in an early data release. Genetic ancestry analysis placed about 80% of the 350 to 500 donors that were genotyped in the Caucasian-associated cluster.

The PCR used 60 Vbeta and 13 Jbeta primers. The data were produced by immunoSEQ multiplex PCR, yet TCRdb's version contains in-frame clones alone and is incomplete. The sample has more than 110,000 clones, less than 85% seen once. CDR1 is MNHNS, CDR2 SASEGT, per germline. This CDR3 spans 15 amino acids. The TCR was taken from a woman between 55 and 75 years old in good health and CMV-seropositive. Sequenced sample: PBMCs. The gene calls are TRBV6-1 and TRBJ2-5, with 11 bases identical to TRBD2. Near its end, the DNA agrees better with TRBJ2-7, so the J call may be wrong. This CDR3 is CASSEASGRWYEQYF. The CDR3 DNA reads TGTGCCAGCAGTGAGGCTAGCGGGAGGTGGTACGAGCAGTACTTC.